This T cell receptor beta chain derives from a study of high-grade serous ovarian cancer treatment subgroups. The wider study: On average, more than 14,000 reads and 7,494 unique TCR beta rearrangements were obtained per sample.

Overall study findings and caveats: Repertoire analysis covered CDR3 alone, not CDR1 or CDR2. Bulk tumor TCR sequencing gave no spatial information. Tumors within one patient showed repertoire similarity of about 0.095 to 0.85.

The method was immunoSEQ multiplex PCR; TCRdb's version includes in-frame clones alone and lacks a portion of them. This table holds roughly 10,000 clones, 75% to 90% found once. V was pared by 8 bases and J by 5 bases, with 19 bases between. Germline loops: CDR1 GTSNPN, CDR2 SVGIG (reference sequence). The CDR3 loop spans 14 amino acids. This clone appeared a few times. Antigen unknown. Tumor samples were taken before definitive surgery or chemotherapy. The sample consisted of tumor tissue. The V gene is TRBV30, the J gene TRBJ1-3; D possibly corresponds to TRBD1 (6 bases). This TCR was sampled from a human donor with high-grade serous ovarian cancer. In DNA, the CDR3 is TGTGCCGGGCGGGACATTAGGACCCGAAACACCATATATTTT. Protein product: CAGRDIRTRNTIYF.